The T cell receptor (beta chain) under discussion was sequenced for a study of T cell changes during pregnancy in multiple sclerosis. CDR3 length: 10 amino acids. V was trimmed by 7 bases and J by 6 bases, leaving 6 bases between them. This clone was counted between two and nine times. The table came from immunoSEQ multiplex PCR; TCRdb's copy has only in-frame clones and leaves some out. The sample lists around 25,000 clones; 90% were seen once. J is TRBJ1-2 and V is TRBV6-7; D ambiguous. TRBV6-7 is marked as an open reading frame, function uncertain. The sample consisted of CD8+ T cells from peripheral blood mononuclear cells, taken in the third trimester of pregnancy. The receptor's source is a female donor in good health, enrolled as a control in a pregnancy study. The CDR3: CASKTDGYTF. As DNA, the CDR3 is TGTGCCAGCAAAACAGATGGCTACACCTTC.